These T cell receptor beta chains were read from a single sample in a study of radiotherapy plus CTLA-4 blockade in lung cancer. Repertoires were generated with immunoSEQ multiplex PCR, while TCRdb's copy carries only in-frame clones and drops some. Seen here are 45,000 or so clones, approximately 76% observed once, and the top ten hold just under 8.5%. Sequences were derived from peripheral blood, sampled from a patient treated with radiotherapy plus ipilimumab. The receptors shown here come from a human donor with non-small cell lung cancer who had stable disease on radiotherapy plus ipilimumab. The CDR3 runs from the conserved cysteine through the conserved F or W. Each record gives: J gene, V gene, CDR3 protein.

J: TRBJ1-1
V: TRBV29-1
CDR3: CSVPDSFNTEAFF

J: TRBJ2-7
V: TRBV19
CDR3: CASSILPGTKGEQYF

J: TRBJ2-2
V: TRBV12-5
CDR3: CASGLPLPAGALTGELFF

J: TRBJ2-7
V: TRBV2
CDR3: CATGQFEEQYF

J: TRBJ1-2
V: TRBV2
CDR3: CASSDWAGDYGYTF

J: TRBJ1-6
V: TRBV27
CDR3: CASSLAGTGVSPLHF

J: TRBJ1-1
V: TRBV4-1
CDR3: CASSQLGGTGRRTEAFF

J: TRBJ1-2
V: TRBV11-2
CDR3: CASSLGQGNYGYTF

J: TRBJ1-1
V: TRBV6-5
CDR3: CASHYEVYAFF

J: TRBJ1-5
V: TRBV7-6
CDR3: CASSPQGGSDQPQHF

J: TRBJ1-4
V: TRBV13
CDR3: CASSFNRGGRTNEKLFF

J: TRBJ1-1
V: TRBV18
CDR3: CASSPSTANTEAFF

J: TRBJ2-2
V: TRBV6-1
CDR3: CASSGLGQRTGELFF

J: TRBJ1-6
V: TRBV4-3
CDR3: CASSQDEQNNSPLHF

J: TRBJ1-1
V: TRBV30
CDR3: CAWSAQGNTEAFF

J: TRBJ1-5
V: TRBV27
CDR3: CASSSAEEYQPQHF

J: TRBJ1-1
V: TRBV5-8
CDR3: CASSLVTGGVDTEAFF

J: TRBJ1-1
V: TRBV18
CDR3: CASSPPGTANTEAFF

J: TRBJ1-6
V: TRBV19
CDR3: CASSIGGSPLHF

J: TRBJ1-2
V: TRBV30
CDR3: CAWSHGGQGVGGYTF

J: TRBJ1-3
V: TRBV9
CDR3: CASTQGSSGNTIYF

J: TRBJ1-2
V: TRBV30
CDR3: CARRYAGGEGYTF

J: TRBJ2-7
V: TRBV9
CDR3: CASSSHRTASSYEQYF

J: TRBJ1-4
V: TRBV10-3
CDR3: CAISDKGRGDEKLFF

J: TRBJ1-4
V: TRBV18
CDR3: CASSPPRGVATNEKLFF